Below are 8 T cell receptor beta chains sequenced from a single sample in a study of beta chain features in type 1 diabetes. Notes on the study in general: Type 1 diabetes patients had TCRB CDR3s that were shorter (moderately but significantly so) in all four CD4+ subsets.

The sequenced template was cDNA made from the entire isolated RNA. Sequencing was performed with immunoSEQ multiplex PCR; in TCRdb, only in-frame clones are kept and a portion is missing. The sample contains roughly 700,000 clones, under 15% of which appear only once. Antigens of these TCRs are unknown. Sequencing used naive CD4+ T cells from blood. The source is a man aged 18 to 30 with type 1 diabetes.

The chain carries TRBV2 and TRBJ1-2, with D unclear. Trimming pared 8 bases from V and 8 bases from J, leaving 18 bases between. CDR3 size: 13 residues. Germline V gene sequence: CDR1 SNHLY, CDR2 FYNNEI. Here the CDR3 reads CASAGGSFGGYTF. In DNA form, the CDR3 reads TGTGCCAGCGCCGGAGGGTCGTTCGGGGGCTACACCTTC.

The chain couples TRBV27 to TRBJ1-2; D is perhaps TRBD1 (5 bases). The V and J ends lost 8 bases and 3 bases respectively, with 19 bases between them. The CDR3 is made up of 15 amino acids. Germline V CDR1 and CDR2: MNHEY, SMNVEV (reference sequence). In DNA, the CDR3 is TGTGCCAGCCGTACTCTGGGGGAGGGATACTATGGCTACACCTTC. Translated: CASRTLGEGYYGYTF.

This CDR3 is CASSRERGAYEQYF. The CDR3 coding sequence is TGTGCCAGCAGCAGAGAGCGGGGGGCCTACGAGCAGTACTTC. The gene calls are TRBV6-5 and TRBJ2-7, with 9 bases lining up with TRBD2. J was trimmed by 2 bases and V by 6 bases; bases with no gene match: 5. CDR1 MNHEY and CDR2 SVGAGI come from the germline V gene. The CDR3 runs to 14 residues.

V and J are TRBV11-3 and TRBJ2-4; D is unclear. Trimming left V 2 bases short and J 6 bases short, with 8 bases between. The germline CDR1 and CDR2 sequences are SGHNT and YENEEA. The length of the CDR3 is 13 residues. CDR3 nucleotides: TGTGCCAGCAGCTTAAGTCACCGAAACATTCAGTACTTC. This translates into CASSLSHRNIQYF.

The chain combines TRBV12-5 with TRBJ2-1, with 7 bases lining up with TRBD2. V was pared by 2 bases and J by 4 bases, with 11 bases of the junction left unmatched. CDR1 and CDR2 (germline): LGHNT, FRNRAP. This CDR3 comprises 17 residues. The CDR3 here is CASGLPGEGSVYNEQFF. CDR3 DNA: TGTGCTAGTGGTTTGCCCGGGGAGGGTTCCGTTTACAATGAGCAGTTCTTC.

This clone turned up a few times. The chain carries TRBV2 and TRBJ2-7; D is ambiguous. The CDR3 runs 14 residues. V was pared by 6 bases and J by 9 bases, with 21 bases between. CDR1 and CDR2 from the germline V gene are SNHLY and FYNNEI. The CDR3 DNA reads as TGTGCCAGCAGACCCGGTCGCCAGGAGAAGGGGCAGTACTTC. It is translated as CASRPGRQEKGQYF.

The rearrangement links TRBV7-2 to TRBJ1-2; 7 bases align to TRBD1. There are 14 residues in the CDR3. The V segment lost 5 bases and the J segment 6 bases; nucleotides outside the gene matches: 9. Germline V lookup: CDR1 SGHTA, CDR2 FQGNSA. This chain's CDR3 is CASSLGQDKDGYTF. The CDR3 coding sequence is TGTGCCAGCAGCCTCGGACAGGACAAGGATGGCTACACCTTC.

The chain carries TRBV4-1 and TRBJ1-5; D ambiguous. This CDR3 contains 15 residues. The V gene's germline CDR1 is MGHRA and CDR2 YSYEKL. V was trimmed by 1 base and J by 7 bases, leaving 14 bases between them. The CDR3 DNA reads TGCGCCAGCAGCCAAGTGTTGACGTATTCCCAGCCCCAGCATTTT. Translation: CASSQVLTYSQPQHF.